The 29 T cell receptor beta chains listed next were all sequenced from one sample in a study of CD8 T cells in ankylosing spondylitis (dated by TCRdb to the late 2010s). The library was built by means of 5' RACE. Instrument on record: Illumina HiSeq 2500. TCRdb's own reprocessing of the public reads used fastp at Q25 and MiXCR and kept productive beta chains. Identical CDR3 protein sequences are pooled into one entry, listed with their most common genes and DNA. This sample gives under 450,000 distinct CDR3 sequences in total; approximately 20% of them show up just once. The top ten clones comprise around 13% of the sample. What was sequenced was blood, either unsorted or a sorted T cell fraction (not recorded which). These receptor sequences come from a male donor with ankylosing spondylitis or in good health (not recorded which).

The sample holds a few counts of this clonotype. The V gene is TRBV14, the J gene TRBJ2-2; maybe TRBD1 (6 bases). Trimming cost V 6 bases and J 6 bases, with 14 bases left between them. The CDR3 sequence is 14 residues long. Germline V CDR1 and CDR2: SGHDN, FVKESK. The CDR3 DNA reads TGTGCCAGCAGGCAGGGGAATCTCGCCGGGGAGCTGTTTTTT. It is translated as CASRQGNLAGELFF.

There are a few counts of this clonotype. V usage is TRBV15 and J usage is TRBJ1-5; D gene unclear. The CDR3 is 15 amino acids. Deletions cut 1 base from V and 0 bases from J, with 7 bases between. The V gene's germline CDR1 is LNHNV and CDR2 YYDKDF (reference sequence). The DNA of the CDR3 is TGTGCCACCAGCAGAGTAGCAGCTAGCAATCAGCCCCAGCATTTT. It yields the protein CATSRVAASNQPQHF.

The chain carries TRBV5-6 and TRBJ1-2; TRBD1 agrees at 7 bases. Trimming took 3 bases from V and 3 from J; bases not matched to a gene: 14. The CDR3 spans 17 residues. Germline CDR1 is SGHDT and CDR2 is YYEEEE. The CDR3 bases are TGTGCCAGCAGCTCCCGGGACAGCCTCCTCCCCTACTATGGCTACACCTTC. Its protein is CASSSRDSLLPYYGYTF.

In its sample, this clonotype was seen a few times. This chain uses TRBV7-2 with TRBJ2-1; D is possibly TRBD2 (5 bases). Deletions cut 0 bases from V and 2 bases from J, with 11 bases between. Per germline, CDR1 SGHTA and CDR2 FQGNSA. This CDR3 has 16 amino acids. DNA of the CDR3: TGTGCCAGCAGCTTAGCGCGGGCAGCCCCCTACAATGAGCAGTTCTTC. Translating gives CASSLARAAPYNEQFF.

This chain joins TRBV27 and TRBJ2-7; D remains ambiguous. V dropped 5 bases and J dropped 5 bases, with 19 bases sitting between them. The CDR3 spans 15 residues. Germline loops: CDR1 MNHEY, CDR2 SMNVEV (reference sequence). The CDR3 DNA is TGTGCCAGCAGTCTACGATCCGGACGCTGGGACGAGCAGTACTTC. Translating gives CASSLRSGRWDEQYF.

This clonotype was counted once. The chain employs TRBV4-1 and TRBJ2-1; TRBD2 matches at 7 bases. V was clipped by 1 base and J by 4 bases; unmatched bases: 7. Germline V gene lookup returns CDR1 MGHRA and CDR2 YSYEKL. CDR3 size: 16 residues. The CDR3 nucleotides are TGCGCCAGCAGCCAAGTTCCTGGACTAGATTACAATGAGCAGTTCTTC. Its translation: CASSQVPGLDYNEQFF.

This clonotype has more than one count but fewer than ten. The V gene is TRBV20-1, the J gene TRBJ2-7; D unresolved. The CDR3 has 12 residues. Germline assignment: CDR1 DFQATT and CDR2 SNEGSKA (reference sequence). V lost 0 bases, J lost 3 bases, and 6 bases lay in between. This CDR3 is CSARDYGYEQYF. The DNA of the CDR3 is TGCAGTGCTAGAGACTACGGCTACGAGCAGTACTTC.

This clonotype showed up just a few times. The chain is built from TRBV12-3 or TRBV12-4 and TRBJ1-1; D not certain. The ends were cut back, 3 bases at V and 2 bases at J, with 7 bases in the middle. The CDR3 has 13 amino acids. The CDR3 DNA is TGTGCCAGCAGTTTTTCAAGTAACACTGAAGCTTTCTTT. Amino acid sequence: CASSFSSNTEAFF.

This chain joins TRBV24-1 and TRBJ2-2; 10 positions agree with TRBD1. The CDR3 extends over 19 amino acids. V was clipped by 1 base and J by 4 bases; unmatched bases: 11. Germline-derived CDR1 and CDR2 are KGHDR and SFDVKD. The CDR3 coding sequence is TGTGCCACCAGTGATTTCCGCGACAGGGGGCTCTTGAGCACCGGGGAGCTGTTTTTT. Protein product: CATSDFRDRGLLSTGELFF.

The chain has TRBV15 and TRBJ1-1; no clear D. Trimming removed 4 bases at V and 0 bases at J, with 9 bases between. Germline assignment: CDR1 LNHNV and CDR2 YYDKDF (reference sequence). The CDR3 extends over 14 amino acids. CDR3 residues: CATSIDLMNTEAFF. The DNA for the CDR3 is TGTGCCACCAGCATAGACCTCATGAACACTGAAGCTTTCTTT.

This clonotype has only a few counts. The chain uses TRBV6-1 and TRBJ2-7; D is perhaps TRBD1 (5 bases). The V gene lost 6 bases and the J gene lost 3 bases, with 18 bases spanning the gap. The CDR3 extends over 15 amino acids. The germline V gene encodes CDR1 MNHNS and CDR2 SASEGT. The CDR3 coding sequence is TGTGCCAGCAGCGACTTGGGGCCGAATAGCTACGAGCAGTACTTC. This gives the protein CASSDLGPNSYEQYF.

The rearrangement uses TRBV11-2 and TRBJ2-1, with TRBD1 as a possible D gene (6 bases). The CDR3 runs 14 residues. The germline gives CDR1 SGHAT, CDR2 FQNNGV. The ends were cut back, 2 bases at V and 5 bases at J, with 10 bases in the middle. CDR3 protein: CASSLQGPNNEQFF. Written as DNA, the CDR3 is TGTGCCAGCAGCTTACAGGGGCCAAACAATGAGCAGTTCTTC.

This clonotype appeared a few times. The rearrangement links TRBV9 to TRBJ2-7; no clear D. The germline gives CDR1 SGDLS, CDR2 YYNGEE. This CDR3 is 14 amino acids long. V lost 1 base and J lost 0, with 8 bases in between. The CDR3 nucleotides are TGTGCCAGCAGCGTAAGGATTATCTCCTACGAGCAGTACTTC. It codes for CASSVRIISYEQYF.

Many counts were recorded for this clonotype. The chain carries TRBV6-5 and TRBJ2-3; tentative D call: TRBD2 (6 bases). The V gene's germline CDR1 is MNHEY and CDR2 SVGAGI. The V gene lost 5 bases and the J gene lost 2 bases, with 20 bases spanning the gap. The CDR3 spans 17 residues. Written as DNA, the CDR3 is TGTGCCAGCAGTAACAATCCCCCCGGGGGTATCACAGATACGCAGTATTTT. Translated, it gives CASSNNPPGGITDTQYF.

In this sample, this clonotype turned up a few times. The V call is TRBV12-3 or TRBV12-4, the J call TRBJ1-6; no reliable D call. Trimming left V 8 bases short and J 6 bases short, with 20 bases between. The CDR3 has 16 amino acids. The CDR3 nucleotides are TGTGCCAGCCGCGCAAGCAAGGAAGGGAGTAATTCACCCCTCCACTTT. Protein: CASRASKEGSNSPLHF.

The gene calls are TRBV4-1 and TRBJ2-2; TRBD2 matches at 13 bases. The germline V gene encodes CDR1 MGHRA and CDR2 YSYEKL. The CDR3 runs 17 residues. With 6 bases clipped from V and 5 bases from J, the junction kept 9 bases outside the gene matches. CDR3 loop: CASSELAGGLGTGELFF. In DNA, the CDR3 is TGCGCCAGCAGTGAACTAGCGGGGGGGCTGGGTACCGGGGAGCTGTTTTTT.

This rearrangement joins TRBV3-1 to TRBJ2-7, with D perhaps matching TRBD1 (5 bases). This CDR3 contains 12 residues. CDR1 is LGHDT, CDR2 YNNKEL, per germline (reference sequence). The V end lost 8 bases, the J end lost 4 bases, and 12 bases lay between the germline ends. This chain's CDR3 is CASGPRGYEQYF. CDR3 bases: TGTGCCAGCGGCCCAAGGGGTTACGAGCAGTACTTC.

This clonotype was observed a handful of times. The chain has TRBV9 and TRBJ2-1; D unresolved. The CDR3 is 11 residues long. The germline gives CDR1 SGDLS, CDR2 YYNGEE. Trimming shortened V by 0 bases and J by 10 bases, and 5 bases separated the two germline ends. The CDR3 sequence: CASSVVEEQFF. The CDR3 DNA reads TGTGCCAGCAGCGTAGTTGAAGAGCAGTTCTTC.

The table lists this clonotype with a few counts. The rearrangement links TRBV20-1 to TRBJ2-5; 7 positions agree with TRBD1. Germline loops: CDR1 DFQATT, CDR2 SNEGSKA (reference sequence). CDR3 length: 15 amino acids. V shed 3 bases and J 2 bases; nucleotides not matched to a gene: 9. The CDR3 protein is CSASDTGDYQETQYF. Written as DNA, the CDR3 is TGCAGTGCTAGTGATACAGGGGATTATCAAGAGACCCAGTACTTC.

The CDR3 spells CASSIADRHNQPQHF. CDR3 nucleotides: TGTGCCAGTAGTATAGCGGACAGGCACAATCAGCCCCAGCATTTT. The J gene is TRBJ1-5, the V gene TRBV19; 7 nucleotides align to TRBD1. CDR1 and CDR2 (germline): LNHDA, SQIVND (reference sequence). This CDR3 spans 15 amino acids. V gave up 1 base and J gave up 3 bases; unmatched junction bases: 3.

This clonotype was seen more than once but under ten times. The chain is built from TRBV29-1 and TRBJ1-1; maybe TRBD1 (5 bases). V was trimmed by 6 bases and J by 4 bases, leaving 15 bases between them. The CDR3 totals 13 residues. Germline V gene sequence: CDR1 SQVTM, CDR2 ANQGSEA. The CDR3 coding sequence is TGCAGCGTGGTCCGGGGGGAGATCACTGAAGCTTTCTTT. Translating gives CSVVRGEITEAFF.

This clonotype came up a few times. This chain uses TRBV18 with TRBJ2-7; 12 nucleotides match TRBD1. Trimming cost V 6 bases and J 5 bases; bases outside gene matches: 8. The CDR3 length is 15 residues. Germline lookup yields CDR1 KGHSH and CDR2 LQKENI. Here the CDR3 DNA reads TGTGCCAGCTCCCCGGGACAGGGGGCTTTGGACGAGCAGTACTTC. It translates to CASSPGQGALDEQYF.

This clonotype was picked up a small number of times. J is TRBJ2-5 and V is TRBV2, with D possibly called TRBD1 or TRBD2 (5 bases each). The CDR3 loop spans 16 amino acids. Germline lookup yields CDR1 SNHLY and CDR2 FYNNEI. The V and J ends lost 7 bases and 0 bases respectively, with 18 bases between them. The CDR3 region is CASTIFPGRNQETQYF. CDR3 coding DNA: TGTGCCAGCACGATCTTTCCGGGACGAAACCAAGAGACCCAGTACTTC.

CDR3 residues: CASSQGAGDEQYF. In DNA form, the CDR3 reads TGCGCCAGCAGCCAAGGAGCAGGGGACGAGCAGTACTTC. The J gene is TRBJ2-7, the V gene TRBV4-1, with D perhaps matching TRBD1 (6 bases). CDR3 length: 13 residues. CDR1 and CDR2 (germline): MGHRA, YSYEKL. Trimming removed 1 base from V and 5 bases from J, with 9 bases in between.

This clonotype was counted once. The chain links TRBV2 to TRBJ2-7, with a possible D match to TRBD1 (5 bases). The CDR3 spans 13 residues. Germline CDR1 is SNHLY and CDR2 is FYNNEI. V shed 4 bases and J shed 3 bases, with 10 bases lying between them. The chain's CDR3 is CASSAPRDYEQYF. CDR3 DNA sequence: TGTGCCAGCAGTGCCCCCAGGGACTACGAGCAGTACTTC.

The chain has TRBV7-8 and TRBJ2-1; TRBD2 matches at 8 bases. Germline V gives CDR1 SGHVS, CDR2 FQNEAQ. CDR3 size: 14 residues. The V segment lost 7 bases and the J segment 8 bases; nucleotides outside the gene matches: 10. DNA for the CDR3: TGTGCCAGCACCGGGGGGGGCAGGATTGATGAGCAGTTCTTC. It translates to CASTGGGRIDEQFF. The variable domain in full, completed from reference TRBV7-8 and TRBJ2-1, reads GAGVSQSPRYKVAKRGQDVALRCDPISGHVSLFWYQQALGQGPEFLTYFQNEAQLDKSGLPSDRFFAERPEGSVSTLKIQRTQQEDSAVYLCASTGGGRIDEQFFGPGTRLTVL.

DNA for the CDR3: TGTGCCAGCAGTTTAGGGACAGGGTTTAATGAGCAGTTCTTC. Amino acids: CASSLGTGFNEQFF. The rearrangement uses TRBV12-3 or TRBV12-4 and TRBJ2-1, with 8 bases aligning to TRBD1. The CDR3 spans 14 residues. The ends lost 1 base at V and 7 bases at J; junction bases unmatched: 3.

This clonotype was seen a handful of times. V usage is TRBV7-2 and J usage is TRBJ2-5; 8 nucleotides align to TRBD1. The CDR3 consists of 13 residues. The trim removed 6 bases at V and 4 bases at J, leaving 4 bases unmatched. CDR1 SGHTA and CDR2 FQGNSA come from the germline V gene. CDR3 sequence (DNA): TGTGCCAGCAGGGAGACAGGGGTAGAGACCCAGTACTTC. Translating gives CASRETGVETQYF. The entire variable domain, with the rest obtained from reference TRBV7-2 and TRBJ2-5, is as follows: GAGVSQSPSNKVTEKGKDVELRCDPISGHTALYWYRQSLGQGLEFLIYFQGNSAPDKSGLPSDRFSAERTGGSVSTLTIQRTQQEDSAVYLCASRETGVETQYFGPGTRLLVL.

This clonotype came up a few times. The chain couples TRBV12-3 or TRBV12-4 to TRBJ2-7; TRBD1 matches at 8 bases. The CDR3 runs 15 residues. The ends lost 4 bases at V and 3 bases at J; junction bases unmatched: 8. In nucleotides, the CDR3 is TGTGCCAGCAGTTGGGGGACAGGACCCTTCTACGAGCAGTACTTC. This codes for CASSWGTGPFYEQYF.